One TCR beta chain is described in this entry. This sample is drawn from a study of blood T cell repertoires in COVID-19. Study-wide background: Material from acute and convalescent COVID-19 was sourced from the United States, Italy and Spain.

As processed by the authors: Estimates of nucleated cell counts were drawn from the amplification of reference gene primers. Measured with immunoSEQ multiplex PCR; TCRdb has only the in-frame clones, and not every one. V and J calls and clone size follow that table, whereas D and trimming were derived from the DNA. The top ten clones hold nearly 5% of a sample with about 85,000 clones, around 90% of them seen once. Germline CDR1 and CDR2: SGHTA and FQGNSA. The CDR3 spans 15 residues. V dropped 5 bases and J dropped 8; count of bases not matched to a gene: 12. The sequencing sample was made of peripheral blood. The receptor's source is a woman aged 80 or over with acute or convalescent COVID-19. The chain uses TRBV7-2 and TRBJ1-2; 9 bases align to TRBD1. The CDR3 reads CASSIGQGRADGYTF. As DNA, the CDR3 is TGTGCCAGCAGCATAGGACAGGGGAGGGCCGACGGCTACACCTTC.